This TCR beta chain is drawn from a study of CD4+ T cells in melanoma. The CDR3 is 16 amino acids. Germline CDR1 LNHDA, CDR2 SQIVND (reference sequence). V dropped 4 bases and J dropped 5 bases, with 18 bases sitting between them. Study-wide findings and caveats: Reportedly, melanoma neoantigen-specific CD4+ T cells showed varied differentiation states. A reported correlation linked neoantigen-specific CD4+ T cells to CD8+, macrophage and B cell function.

Repertoires were generated with immunoSEQ multiplex PCR, while TCRdb's copy carries only in-frame clones and drops some. Here the sample spans 6,400 or so clones, approximately 70% being singletons. This clone was detected a few times. Its antigen is as yet unknown. This receptor was taken from a human donor with melanoma. The specimen was cells from a culture (not recorded whether cultured in vitro). The J gene is TRBJ2-1, the V gene TRBV19, with a tentative D call TRBD1 (5 bases). CDR3 in DNA: TGTGCCAGTAGTACCTCCTTGGGGCCGCAAAACAATGAGCAGTTCTTC. Its translation: CASSTSLGPQNNEQFF.